This T cell receptor (beta chain) was sequenced for a study of T cells in Graves' hyperthyroidism and ophthalmopathy. The V and J ends lost 6 bases and 4 bases respectively, with 10 bases between them. Germline CDR1 reads MNHNS; CDR2 reads SASEGT. The CDR3 contains 13 residues. RNA transcripts provided the source from which TCR beta CDR3 regions were amplified. The HTBI primer set was used in a first-round RT-PCR of the TCR CDR3. TCRdb fed the multiplex PCR reads into MiXCR, producing one record per CDR3 protein. The sample comprises 380,000 or so distinct CDR3 sequences, 13% of which are singletons, and less than 25% rests with the top ten.

The TCR comes from a man younger than 45 with Graves' hyperthyroidism that later progressed to Graves' ophthalmopathy. Material for sequencing was blood. The chain joins TRBV6-1 to TRBJ1-5; maybe TRBD1 (5 bases). The CDR3 DNA sequence: TGTGCCAGCAGCGACAGTCTAAATCAGCCCCAGCATTTT. It specifies CASSDSLNQPQHF.